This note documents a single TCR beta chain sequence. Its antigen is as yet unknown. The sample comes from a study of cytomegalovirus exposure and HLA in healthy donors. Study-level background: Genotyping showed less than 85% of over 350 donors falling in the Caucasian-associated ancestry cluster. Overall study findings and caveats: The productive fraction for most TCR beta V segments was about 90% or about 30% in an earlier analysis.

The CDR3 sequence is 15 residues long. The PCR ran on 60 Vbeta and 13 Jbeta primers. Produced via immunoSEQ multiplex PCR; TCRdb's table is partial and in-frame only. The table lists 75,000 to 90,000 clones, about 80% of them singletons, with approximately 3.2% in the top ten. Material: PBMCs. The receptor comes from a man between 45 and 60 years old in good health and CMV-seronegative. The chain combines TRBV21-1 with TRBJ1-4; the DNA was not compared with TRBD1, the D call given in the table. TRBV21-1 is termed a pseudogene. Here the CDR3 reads CASVPYRGLRKKLFF. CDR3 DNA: TGTGCCAGCGTTCCTTACAGGGGGCTAAGGAAAAAACTGTTTTTT.